One sample yielded the 30 T cell receptor beta chains listed below, sequenced in a study of CD8+ T cells in alopecia areata. Extracted from the samples, RNA was reverse transcribed into cDNA to serve as the sequencing template. Only in-frame clones appear in the TCRdb table, and some are missing; sequencing was by immunoSEQ multiplex PCR. The sample lists 250,000 or so clones, 67% occurring once. Sequencing used CD4+ T cells sorted from blood, obtained at week 0. These receptor sequences come from a human donor with alopecia areata.

The chain has TRBV30 and TRBJ1-6; TRBD1 aligns across 12 bases. The CDR3 runs to 15 residues. Germline CDR1 and CDR2: GTSNPN and SVGIG (reference sequence). The ends lost 0 bases at V and 8 bases at J; junction bases unmatched: 2. The CDR3 region is CAWSVGQGADSPLHF. In DNA, the CDR3 is TGTGCCTGGAGTGTGGGACAGGGGGCAGATTCACCCCTCCACTTT.

The rearrangement uses TRBV12-5 and TRBJ2-3; TRBD2 agrees at 13 bases. The germline V gene has CDR1 LGHNT and CDR2 FRNRAP. This CDR3 is 17 amino acids long. Trimming removed 4 bases from V and 5 bases from J; junction bases left unmatched: 9. The chain's CDR3 is CASGSRLAGGSGDTQYF. The CDR3 DNA follows: TGTGCTAGTGGTTCGAGACTAGCGGGGGGCTCGGGAGATACGCAGTATTTT.

This chain uses TRBV11-2 with TRBJ2-6; D might be TRBD1 (5 bases). Germline V gene data show CDR1 as SGHAT and CDR2 as FQNNGV. Trimming removed 1 base at V and 0 bases at J, with 16 bases between. The CDR3 extends over 19 amino acids. The CDR3: CASSLGAGQRFSGANVLTF. The CDR3 coding sequence is TGTGCCAGCAGCTTAGGGGCAGGGCAGAGATTCTCTGGGGCCAACGTCCTGACTTTC.

J is TRBJ1-6 and V is TRBV4-3, with D uncertain. The CDR3 loop spans 15 amino acids. Per the germline V gene, CDR1 is LGHNA and CDR2 is YSLEER. V was cut by 1 base and J by 7 bases, with 11 bases left in between. This CDR3 is CASSQVIGGNSPLHF. The DNA of the CDR3 is TGCGCCAGCAGCCAAGTTATAGGAGGAAATTCACCCCTCCACTTT.

The chain recombines TRBV7-9 with TRBJ2-3; no clear D gene. CDR3 length equals 19 residues. Germline V gene lookup returns CDR1 SEHNR and CDR2 FQNEAQ (reference sequence). The ends were cut back, 2 bases at V and 0 bases at J, with 21 bases in the middle. CDR3 region: CASSLFEMMWSPSTDTQYF. The CDR3 bases are TGTGCCAGCAGCTTATTTGAGATGATGTGGAGTCCTAGCACAGATACGCAGTATTTT. Complete variable domain (other parts from reference TRBV7-9 and TRBJ2-3): DTGVSQNPRHKITKRGQNVTFRCDPISEHNRLYWYRQTLGQGPEFLTYFQNEAQLEKSRLLSDRFSAERPKGSFSTLEIQRTEQGDSAMYLCASSLFEMMWSPSTDTQYFGPGTRLTVL.

This clone was detected only a few times. The chain combines TRBV29-1 with TRBJ2-1; 7 bases match TRBD1. CDR3 size: 12 residues. In germline, CDR1 is SQVTM, CDR2 ANQGSEA. Losses at the gene ends were 7 bases for V and 7 bases for J; bases not matched to a gene: 7. CDR3 nucleotides: TGCAGCGGGAACAGGGGTCGGAATGAGCAGTTCTTC. Translation: CSGNRGRNEQFF.

The chain employs TRBV9 and TRBJ2-1; D gene uncertain. Germline CDR1 is SGDLS and CDR2 is YYNGEE. With 4 bases removed from V and 7 bases from J, the gap between germline ends came to 12 bases. This CDR3 spans 13 amino acids. In DNA form, the CDR3 reads TGTGCCAGCAGCTCGAAAGTTGGAAATGAGCAGTTCTTC. It codes for CASSSKVGNEQFF.

The chain couples TRBV2 to TRBJ1-5; 8 nucleotides line up with TRBD1. V lost 4 bases to trimming and J lost 3 bases; unmatched junction nucleotides: 5. This CDR3 has 15 amino acids. The germline gives CDR1 SNHLY, CDR2 FYNNEI. The DNA for the CDR3 is TGTGCCAGCAGTGTCCCAGGGGGCAACAATCAGCCCCAGCATTTT. The encoded protein is CASSVPGGNNQPQHF. Looking up the rest from reference TRBV2 and TRBJ1-5 gives the full variable domain: EPEVTQTPSHQVTQMGQEVILRCVPISNHLYFYWYRQILGQKVEFLVSFYNNEISEKSEIFDDQFSVERPDGSNFTLKIRSTKLEDSAMYFCASSVPGGNNQPQHFGDGTRLSIL.

This clone turned up a few times. The rearrangement joins TRBV30 to TRBJ2-5, with D perhaps matching TRBD1 (5 bases). Germline V CDR1 and CDR2: GTSNPN, SVGIG (reference sequence). CDR3 length: 15 amino acids. Trimming removed 1 base from V and 1 base from J, with 13 bases in between. For the CDR3, the DNA is TGTGCCTGGAGTGAGAGGTCTAGGGGCCAAGAGACCCAGTACTTC. As protein: CAWSERSRGQETQYF.

Only a few counts were recorded for this clone. The chain joins TRBV29-1 to TRBJ1-1; TRBD1 might be the D (5 bases). This CDR3 is 12 amino acids long. Trimming took off 0 bases at V and 11 bases at J, with 13 bases between the two ends. The germline V gene has CDR1 SQVTM and CDR2 ANQGSEA. The CDR3 region has the DNA TGCAGCGTTGAAGAAGCTGGGGGTTTGGCTTTCTTT. As protein: CSVEEAGGLAFF.

The J gene is TRBJ1-2, the V gene TRBV13; D is unclear. V was trimmed by 6 bases and J by 1 base, leaving 6 bases between them. From germline, CDR1 is PRHDT and CDR2 FYEKMQ (reference sequence). The CDR3 loop spans 12 amino acids. The CDR3 spells CASREVNYGYTF. In nucleotides, the CDR3 is TGTGCCAGCAGAGAGGTTAACTATGGCTACACCTTC.

CDR3 residues: CAISEGTGGPQYF. The CDR3, as DNA: TGTGCCATCAGTGAGGGGACAGGGGGGCCCCAGTACTTC. The gene calls are TRBV10-3 and TRBJ2-5, with TRBD1 identical over 11 bases. Trimming took 2 bases from V and 9 from J; bases not matched to a gene: 2. The CDR3 covers 13 residues. Germline CDR1 reads ENHRY; CDR2 reads SYGVKD.

The rearrangement joins TRBV29-1 to TRBJ2-5, with 9 bases that match TRBD1. Germline V lookup: CDR1 SQVTM, CDR2 ANQGSEA. V lost 4 bases and J lost 5; bases outside the gene matches: 8. The CDR3 loop spans 14 amino acids. The CDR3 region is CSVGYGTGFETQYF. The DNA for the CDR3 is TGCAGCGTTGGGTATGGGACAGGGTTTGAGACCCAGTACTTC.

This chain uses TRBV29-1 with TRBJ1-4; 9 bases fit TRBD1. J lost 10 bases, V lost 1 base, and 7 bases had no gene match. The CDR3 has 14 amino acids. Germline CDR1 and CDR2: SQVTM and ANQGSEA. CDR3 sequence reads: CSVEGTGAFGKLFF. CDR3 bases: TGCAGCGTTGAAGGGACAGGGGCTTTCGGAAAACTGTTTTTT.

The chain joins TRBV12-5 to TRBJ1-5; the match to TRBD1 covers 7 bases. The CDR3 totals 14 residues. The V gene end was trimmed by 6 bases and the J gene end by 0 bases; junction bases not matched to a gene: 2. Germline CDR1 LGHNT, CDR2 FRNRAP. The CDR3 nucleotides are TGTGCTAGTGGGTCAGGGGGTAGCAATCAGCCCCAGCATTTT. As protein: CASGSGGSNQPQHF.

This clone has a handful of counts. DNA for the CDR3: TGCAGCGTTGCCCCTAGCGGGGTTCAGGATACGCAGTATTTT. Amino acid sequence: CSVAPSGVQDTQYF. The V call is TRBV29-1, the J call TRBJ2-3; 9 nucleotides line up with TRBD2. This CDR3 has 14 amino acids. Trimming at V came to 4 bases and at J to 6 bases, leaving 8 bases not matched to a gene. The V gene's germline CDR1 is SQVTM and CDR2 ANQGSEA.

The chain links TRBV6-6 to TRBJ1-1; the match to TRBD1 covers 7 bases. The V segment lost 10 bases and the J segment 3 bases; nucleotides outside the gene matches: 8. The length of the CDR3 is 13 residues. The V gene's germline CDR1 is MNHNY and CDR2 SVGAGI (reference sequence). CDR3 loop: CAIEDRADTEAFF. In DNA form, the CDR3 reads TGTGCCATCGAAGACAGGGCGGACACTGAAGCTTTCTTT.

The gene calls are TRBV11-2 and TRBJ1-2; perhaps TRBD1 as D (6 bases). V was cut by 5 bases and J by 2 bases, with 9 bases left in between. CDR3 length: 13 residues. Germline V gene sequence: CDR1 SGHAT, CDR2 FQNNGV. The CDR3, as DNA: TGTGCCAGCAGCCCCAGGGGAAACTATGGCTACACCTTC. It specifies CASSPRGNYGYTF.

CDR3: CSVGLAGFPDTQYF. As DNA, the CDR3 is TGCAGCGTTGGGCTAGCGGGATTTCCAGATACGCAGTATTTT. The chain has TRBV29-1 and TRBJ2-3, with 9 nucleotides matching TRBD2. With 4 bases clipped from V and 4 bases from J, the junction kept 6 bases outside the gene matches. This CDR3 comprises 14 residues. CDR1 and CDR2 (germline): SQVTM, ANQGSEA.

In its sample, this clone was seen a few times. The rearrangement links TRBV29-1 to TRBJ2-1; TRBD1 might be the D (5 bases). V was clipped by 0 bases and J by 3 bases, with 9 bases between them. Germline V CDR1 and CDR2: SQVTM, ANQGSEA. CDR3 length: 14 amino acids. The CDR3 nucleotides are TGCAGCGTTGAAGAAGTCGACAGCTACAATGAGCAGTTCTTC. It codes for CSVEEVDSYNEQFF.

J is TRBJ1-1 and V is TRBV6-5, with D perhaps matching TRBD1 (5 bases). The CDR3 is 13 amino acids. Trimming stripped 6 bases from V and 1 base from J, with 9 bases between. Germline V lookup: CDR1 MNHEY, CDR2 SVGAGI. In DNA, the CDR3 is TGTGCCAGCAGACGCGACAGGAACACTGAAGCTTTCTTT. It codes for CASRRDRNTEAFF.

V and J are TRBV5-4 and TRBJ1-1; D possibly corresponds to TRBD1 (5 bases). Germline V CDR1 and CDR2: SGHNT, YYREEE (reference sequence). The CDR3 spans 13 residues. V dropped 7 bases and J dropped 2 bases, with 12 bases sitting between them. DNA of the CDR3: TGTGCCAGCTTCCCTCGGGGCAACACTGAAGCTTTCTTT. Residues: CASFPRGNTEAFF. The full variable domain, with the rest looked up from reference TRBV5-4 and TRBJ1-1, is ETGVTQSPTHLIKTRGQQVTLRCSSQSGHNTVSWYQQALGQGPQFIFQYYREEENGRGNFPPRFSGLQFPNYSSELNVNALELDDSALYLCASFPRGNTEAFFGQGTRLTVV.

The V call is TRBV5-1, the J call TRBJ2-3; TRBD2 aligns across 10 bases. Germline V gene lookup returns CDR1 SGHRS and CDR2 YFSETQ. This CDR3 has 18 amino acids. With V trimmed by 1 base and J by 4 bases, 12 bases remained unmatched. The CDR3 coding sequence is TGCGCCAGCAGCTTGCAGATACTAGCGGGGCCTAGCCCAGATACGCAGTATTTT. Protein sequence: CASSLQILAGPSPDTQYF.

As for this clone: It is likely a read error, because the conserved phenylalanine at the end of the CDR3 is missing. Because the CDR3's place on the DNA is in doubt, the DNA is left out and the CDR3 is given as listed by TCRdb. V and J are TRBV5-6 and TRBJ1-1. The length of the CDR3 is 12 amino acids, counting both ends. Per germline, CDR1 SGHDT and CDR2 YYEEEE. The CDR3: CASSIRDGRFRV.

The chain couples TRBV29-1 to TRBJ1-2, with no clear D. Per germline, CDR1 SQVTM and CDR2 ANQGSEA. Between the trimmed V and J ends, which lost 0 bases and 7 bases, there was a span of 9 bases. The CDR3 has 12 amino acids. DNA of the CDR3: TGCAGCGTTGAAGAACCTGCCGGTGGCTACACCTTC. Translation gives CSVEEPAGGYTF.

The chain uses TRBV13 and TRBJ1-1, with 7 bases fitting TRBD1. Germline V gives CDR1 PRHDT, CDR2 FYEKMQ (reference sequence). Losses at the gene ends were 4 bases for V and 5 bases for J; bases not matched to a gene: 4. CDR3 length: 13 amino acids. The CDR3 is CASSSYRGTEAFF. The CDR3 bases are TGTGCCAGCAGCTCGTACAGGGGTACTGAAGCTTTCTTT.

The rearrangement links TRBV4-1 to TRBJ2-2, with D uncertain. V was cut by 5 bases and J by 6 bases, with 13 bases left in between. The CDR3 loop spans 14 amino acids. Per the germline V gene, CDR1 is MGHRA and CDR2 is YSYEKL. In DNA form, the CDR3 reads TGCGCCAGCAGCAGGGCTCCGGGTCCCGGGGAGCTGTTTTTT. This codes for CASSRAPGPGELFF.

This clone was picked up a small number of times. This rearrangement joins TRBV7-8 to TRBJ2-7; D tentatively fits TRBD1 or TRBD2 (5 bases each). Trimming took off 7 bases at V and 7 bases at J, with 14 bases between the two ends. Germline assignment: CDR1 SGHVS and CDR2 FQNEAQ. The CDR3 loop spans 12 amino acids. The CDR3 coding sequence is TGTGCCAGCACGGCGGGCTGGGGGGAGCAGTACTTC. This encodes CASTAGWGEQYF.

The chain combines TRBV6-6 with TRBJ2-7; possible D gene TRBD1, 6 bases. Trimming left V 5 bases short and J 3 bases short, with 11 bases between. CDR3 size: 13 residues. Per germline, CDR1 MNHNY and CDR2 SVGAGI (reference sequence). CDR3 region: CASSNRDIYEQYF. For the CDR3, the DNA is TGTGCCAGCAGTAACCGGGACATCTACGAGCAGTACTTC.

The chain carries TRBV29-1 and TRBJ2-1; 9 bases line up with TRBD1. With V trimmed by 6 bases and J by 9 bases, 3 bases remained unmatched. From germline, CDR1 is SQVTM and CDR2 ANQGSEA. There are 11 residues in the CDR3. DNA for the CDR3: TGCAGCGTGGACAGGGGATTTGAGCAGTTCTTC. It codes for CSVDRGFEQFF.